Below, 7 T cell receptor beta chains from the same sample are listed, as sequenced in a study of T cell responses to AZD1222 COVID-19 vaccine (dated by TCRdb to the early 2020s). Per the publication, the time point label means: baseline before first vaccination. Libraries were made using the immunoSEQ multiplex PCR assay. Not all clones reach the TCRdb copy of this immuneACCESS table, which keeps in-frame sequences only. Checked studies attribute under half of the gap to unresolved V genes and leave the rest unexplained. The sample records some 120,000 clones, more than 85% of which are singletons. Approximately 3.1% of the sample is taken by the ten largest. Sequences were derived from peripheral blood, sampled on day 0 of AZD1222 vaccination. These receptors were collected from an adult in good health.

The rearrangement uses TRBV5-1 and TRBJ2-7; tentative D call: TRBD2 (5 bases). From germline, CDR1 is SGHRS and CDR2 YFSETQ. Trimming took 3 bases from V and 6 from J, leaving 10 bases between them. This CDR3 spans 12 amino acids. This CDR3 is CASSSSSREQYF. DNA of the CDR3: TGCGCCAGCAGCTCATCTAGCCGCGAGCAGTACTTC.

This clone was observed a single time. The gene calls are TRBV9 and TRBJ2-2, with D possibly matching TRBD1 (6 bases). The germline V gene encodes CDR1 SGDLS and CDR2 YYNGEE. The V end was cut by 4 bases, the J end by 1 base, with 14 bases between. The CDR3 is made up of 16 amino acids. CDR3 loop: CASSPQRTENTGELFF. The DNA for the CDR3 is TGTGCCAGCAGCCCTCAAAGGACAGAGAACACCGGGGAGCTGTTTTTT.

This rearrangement joins TRBV30 to TRBJ2-1; D is undetermined. CDR1 and CDR2 from the germline V gene are GTSNPN and SVGIG (reference sequence). The germline V and J ends were trimmed by 0 bases and 6 bases, with 15 bases remaining between them. The CDR3 sequence is 15 residues long. The CDR3 DNA reads TGTGCCTGGAGTGTAGGTCAGGCCTCGGGCAATGAGCAGTTCTTC. Translated, it gives CAWSVGQASGNEQFF.

This clone was detected once. The chain recombines TRBV9 with TRBJ2-3, with 8 nucleotides matching TRBD1. J was trimmed by 8 bases and V by 3 bases; bases with no gene match: 8. This CDR3 has 14 residues. Looked up from germline, CDR1 is SGDLS and CDR2 is YYNGEE. The CDR3 protein is CASSEGQGSGTQYF. In DNA form, the CDR3 reads TGTGCCAGCAGCGAAGGACAGGGTTCTGGTACGCAGTATTTT.

The rearrangement joins TRBV5-5 to TRBJ2-7; D possibly corresponds to TRBD2 (6 bases). The CDR3 is 13 amino acids. V was trimmed by 0 bases and J by 4 bases, leaving 8 bases between them. Germline-derived CDR1 and CDR2 are SGHKS and YYEKEE (reference sequence). CDR3 nucleotide sequence: TGTGCCAGCAGCTTGGCGGGGGTATACGAGCAGTACTTC. This sequence encodes CASSLAGVYEQYF.

The chain combines TRBV6-5 with TRBJ1-1, with D unresolved. This CDR3 comprises 13 residues. V was trimmed by 5 bases and J by 5 bases, leaving 12 bases between them. Germline CDR1 is MNHEY and CDR2 is SVGAGI. The CDR3 DNA sequence: TGTGCCAGCAGTCGTGGAACGGGGACTGAAGCTTTCTTT. This sequence encodes CASSRGTGTEAFF.

The V gene is TRBV30, the J gene TRBJ1-5, with D perhaps matching TRBD1 (5 bases). The CDR3 is made up of 13 amino acids. Between the trimmed V and J ends, which lost 5 bases and 7 bases, there was a span of 15 bases. Germline CDR1 is GTSNPN and CDR2 is SVGIG (reference sequence). In nucleotides, the CDR3 is TGTGCCTGGCAGACTCAGGGTGGCCAGCCCCAGCATTTT. Amino acid sequence: CAWQTQGGQPQHF.